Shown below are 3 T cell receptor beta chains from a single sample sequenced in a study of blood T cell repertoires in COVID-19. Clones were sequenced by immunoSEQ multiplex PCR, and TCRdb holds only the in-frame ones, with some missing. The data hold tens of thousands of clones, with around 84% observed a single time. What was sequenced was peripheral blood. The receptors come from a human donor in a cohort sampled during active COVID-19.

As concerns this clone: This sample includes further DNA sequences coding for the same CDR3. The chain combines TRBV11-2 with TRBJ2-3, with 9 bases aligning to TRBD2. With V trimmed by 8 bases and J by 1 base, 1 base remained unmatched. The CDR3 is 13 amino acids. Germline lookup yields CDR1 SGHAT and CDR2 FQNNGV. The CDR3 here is CASLAGGTDTQYF. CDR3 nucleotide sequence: TGTGCCAGCTTAGCGGGGGGCACAGATACGCAGTATTTT.

CDR3 bases: TGTGCCAGCAGCTTGTACAGGGGGACCAAAAACATTCAGTACTTC. Residues: CASSLYRGTKNIQYF. This rearrangement joins TRBV28 to TRBJ2-4; 8 nucleotides agree with TRBD1. Germline lookup yields CDR1 MDHEN and CDR2 SYDVKM. J gave up 2 bases and V 6 bases, and 6 bases lay outside the gene matches. This CDR3 has 15 residues.

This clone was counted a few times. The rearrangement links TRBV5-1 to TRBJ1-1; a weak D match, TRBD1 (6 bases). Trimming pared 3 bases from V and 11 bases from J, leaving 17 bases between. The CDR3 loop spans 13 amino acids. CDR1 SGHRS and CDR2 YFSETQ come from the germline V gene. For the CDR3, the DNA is TGCGCCAGCAGCTCTGTGAGGGGGATGAGTGCTTTCTTT. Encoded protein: CASSSVRGMSAFF.